This T cell receptor beta chain was identified during a study of shared clonotypes between healthy human individuals. Study results and caveats: Donor clonotype sharing was expected to depend on sequencing depth. The diversity represented, both genetic and in exposure history, was limited by few donors.

This clone was recorded a few times. The target antigen is unknown. The genomic DNA of each subset was split evenly across several immunoSEQ plates. Under the authors' procedure: ImmunoSEQ output lacked quality scores and full-length reads, limiting matched filtering. TCRdb keeps only in-frame clones here, not all; method: immunoSEQ multiplex PCR. V and J calls plus clone size are reproduced from that table; the DNA served to infer D and trimming. The sample shows fewer than 550,000 clones, nearly 80% of them seen only once. Sample: PBMCs. This receptor was obtained from a woman in her 40s in good health. Some clones in this sample may be carry-over from other donors' samples.

The CDR3 bases are TGTGCCAGCAGCCATCGAACTAGCGGGATCGTCAATGAGCAGTTCTTC. Its protein product is CASSHRTSGIVNEQFF. This rearrangement joins TRBV11-2 to TRBJ2-1, with 10 bases identical to TRBD2. The CDR3 length is 16 residues. Germline V gene lookup returns CDR1 SGHAT and CDR2 FQNNGV. The junction had 10 bases not matched to a gene; V was cut back by 5 bases and J by 6 bases.